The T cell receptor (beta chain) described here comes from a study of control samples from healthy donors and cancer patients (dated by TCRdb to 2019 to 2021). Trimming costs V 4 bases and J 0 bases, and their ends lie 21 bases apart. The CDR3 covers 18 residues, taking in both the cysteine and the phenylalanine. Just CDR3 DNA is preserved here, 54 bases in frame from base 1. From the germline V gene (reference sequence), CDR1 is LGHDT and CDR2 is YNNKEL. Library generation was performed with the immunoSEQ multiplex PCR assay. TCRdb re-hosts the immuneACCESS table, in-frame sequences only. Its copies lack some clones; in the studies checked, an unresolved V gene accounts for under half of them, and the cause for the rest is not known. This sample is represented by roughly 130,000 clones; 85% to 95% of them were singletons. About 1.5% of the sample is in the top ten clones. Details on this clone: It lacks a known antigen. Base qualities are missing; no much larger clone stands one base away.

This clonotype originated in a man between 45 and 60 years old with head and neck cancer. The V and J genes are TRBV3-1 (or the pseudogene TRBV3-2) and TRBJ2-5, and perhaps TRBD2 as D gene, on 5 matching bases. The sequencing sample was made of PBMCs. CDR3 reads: CASSRPGGTVAHQETQYF. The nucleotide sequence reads TGTGCCAGCAGCCGCCCCGGAGGTACAGTCGCACACCAAGAGACCCAGTACTTC.